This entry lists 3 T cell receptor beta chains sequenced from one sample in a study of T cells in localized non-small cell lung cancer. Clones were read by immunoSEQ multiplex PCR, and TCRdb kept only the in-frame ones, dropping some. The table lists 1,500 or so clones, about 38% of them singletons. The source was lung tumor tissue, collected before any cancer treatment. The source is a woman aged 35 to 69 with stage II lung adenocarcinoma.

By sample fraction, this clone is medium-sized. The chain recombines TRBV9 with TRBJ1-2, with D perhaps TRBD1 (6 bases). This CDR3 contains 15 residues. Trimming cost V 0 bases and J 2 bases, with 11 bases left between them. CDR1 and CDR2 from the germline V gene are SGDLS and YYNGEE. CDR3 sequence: CASSVAGTSNYGYTF. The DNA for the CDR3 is TGTGCCAGCAGCGTAGCCGGGACAAGCAACTATGGCTACACCTTC.

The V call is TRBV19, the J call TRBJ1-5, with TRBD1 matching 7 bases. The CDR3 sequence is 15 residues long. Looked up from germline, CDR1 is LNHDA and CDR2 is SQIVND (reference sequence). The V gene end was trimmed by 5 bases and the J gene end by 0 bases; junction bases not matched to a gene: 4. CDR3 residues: CASSSGTASNQPQHF. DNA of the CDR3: TGTGCCAGTAGTTCCGGGACAGCTAGCAATCAGCCCCAGCATTTT.

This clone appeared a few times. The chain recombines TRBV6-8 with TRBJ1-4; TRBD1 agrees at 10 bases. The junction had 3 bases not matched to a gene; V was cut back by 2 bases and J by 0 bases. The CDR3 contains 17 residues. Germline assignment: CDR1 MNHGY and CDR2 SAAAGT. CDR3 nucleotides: TGTGCCAGCAGTTACAGGACAGGGGGATCAACTAATGAAAAACTGTTTTTT. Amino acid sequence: CASSYRTGGSTNEKLFF.